This TCR beta chain was observed in a study of cytomegalovirus exposure and HLA in healthy donors. Study-level results: When a later analysis was performed, an Asian-associated ancestry cluster reportedly had fewer N-insertions than the roughly 700-donor mean. Presence/absence analysis assumed near-uniform sequencing depth across donors. CMV serostatus was the only recorded immune exposure for donors.

13 Jbeta primers and 60 Vbeta primers were used for the PCR. The data were produced by immunoSEQ multiplex PCR, yet TCRdb's version contains in-frame clones alone and is incomplete. The data contain 65,000 to 90,000 clones, around 80% of them singletons. This clone was picked up a small number of times. What it binds is not known. Healthy bone marrow donors made up the donor group. This receptor was taken from a man aged 30 to 45 in good health and CMV-seronegative. Sample: PBMCs.

The CDR3 loop is CATRFLSGSSYEQFF. CDR3 sequence (DNA): TGTGCCACCCGTTTCCTTAGCGGGAGTAGCTATGAGCAGTTCTTC. V usage is TRBV15 and J usage is TRBJ2-1; 9 nucleotides agree with TRBD2. The CDR3 covers 15 residues. Germline CDR1 reads LNHNV; CDR2 reads YYDKDF (reference sequence). The J segment lost 8 bases and the V segment lost 8 bases, leaving 13 bases of the junction unmatched.